This TCR beta chain was captured by sequencing in a study of T cell clones after liver transplantation. Per germline, CDR1 MNHNY and CDR2 SVGAGI (reference sequence). The CDR3 loop spans 16 amino acids. J lost 2 bases, V lost 4 bases, and 6 bases had no gene match. Generated by immunoSEQ multiplex PCR, the TCRdb table keeps only in-frame clones and is missing some. The sample lists 51,000 or so clones, 80% to 90% occurring once. This chain connects TRBV6-6 to TRBJ1-3; 9 bases are shared with TRBD1. Sequences were derived from CD8+ T cells from blood, sampled 12 months after liver transplant. This clonotype was obtained from a human patient who received a liver transplant. Some T cells may be graft donor cells. The CDR3 sequence: CASSSTGGLAGNTIYF. For the CDR3, the DNA is TGTGCCAGCAGTTCGACAGGGGGTTTAGCTGGAAACACCATATATTTT.